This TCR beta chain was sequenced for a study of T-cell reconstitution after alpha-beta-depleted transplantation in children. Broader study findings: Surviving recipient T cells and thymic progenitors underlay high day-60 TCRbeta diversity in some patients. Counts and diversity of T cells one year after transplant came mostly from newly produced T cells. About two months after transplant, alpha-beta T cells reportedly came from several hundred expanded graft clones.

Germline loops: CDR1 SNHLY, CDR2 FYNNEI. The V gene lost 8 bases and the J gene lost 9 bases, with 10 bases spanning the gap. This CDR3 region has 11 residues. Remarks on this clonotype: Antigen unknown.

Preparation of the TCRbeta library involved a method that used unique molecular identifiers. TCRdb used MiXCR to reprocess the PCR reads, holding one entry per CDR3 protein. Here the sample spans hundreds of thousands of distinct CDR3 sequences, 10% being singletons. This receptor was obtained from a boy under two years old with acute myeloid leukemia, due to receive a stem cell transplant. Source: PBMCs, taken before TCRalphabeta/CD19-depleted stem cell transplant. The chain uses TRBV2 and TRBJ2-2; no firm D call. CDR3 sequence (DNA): TGTGCCAGCCACTCAGCCCGGGAGCTGTTTTTT. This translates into CASHSARELFF.